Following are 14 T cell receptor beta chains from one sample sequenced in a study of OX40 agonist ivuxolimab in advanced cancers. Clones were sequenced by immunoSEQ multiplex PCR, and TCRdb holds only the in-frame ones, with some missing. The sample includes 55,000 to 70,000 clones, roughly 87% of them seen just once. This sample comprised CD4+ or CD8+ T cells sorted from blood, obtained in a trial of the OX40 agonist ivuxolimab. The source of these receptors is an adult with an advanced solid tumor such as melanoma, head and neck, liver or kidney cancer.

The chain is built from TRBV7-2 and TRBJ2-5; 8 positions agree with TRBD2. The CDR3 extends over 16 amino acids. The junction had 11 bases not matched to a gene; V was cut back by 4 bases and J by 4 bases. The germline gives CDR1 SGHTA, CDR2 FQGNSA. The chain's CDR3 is CASSSRGGPRGETQYF. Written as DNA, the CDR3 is TGTGCCAGCAGCTCCCGGGGGGGGCCGAGGGGAGAGACCCAGTACTTC.

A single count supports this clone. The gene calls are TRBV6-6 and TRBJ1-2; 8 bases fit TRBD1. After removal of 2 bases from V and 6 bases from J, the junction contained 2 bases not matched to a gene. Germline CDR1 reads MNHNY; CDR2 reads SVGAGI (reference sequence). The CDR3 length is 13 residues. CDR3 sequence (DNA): TGTGCCAGCAGTTACGGACAGGGTAATGGCTACACCTTC. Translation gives CASSYGQGNGYTF.

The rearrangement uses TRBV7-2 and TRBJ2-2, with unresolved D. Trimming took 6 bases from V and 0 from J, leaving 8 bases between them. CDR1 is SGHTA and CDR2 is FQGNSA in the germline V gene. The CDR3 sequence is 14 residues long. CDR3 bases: TGTGCCAGCAGTAGTCCGTCGAACACCGGGGAGCTGTTTTTT. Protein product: CASSSPSNTGELFF.

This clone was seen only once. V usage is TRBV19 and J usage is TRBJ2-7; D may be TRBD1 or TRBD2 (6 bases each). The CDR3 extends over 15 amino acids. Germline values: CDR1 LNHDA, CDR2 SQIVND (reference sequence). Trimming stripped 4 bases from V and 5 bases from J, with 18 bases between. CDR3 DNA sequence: TGTGCCAGTAGTAGAGGGGGGACCCTCCTAGACGAGCAGTACTTC. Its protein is CASSRGGTLLDEQYF.

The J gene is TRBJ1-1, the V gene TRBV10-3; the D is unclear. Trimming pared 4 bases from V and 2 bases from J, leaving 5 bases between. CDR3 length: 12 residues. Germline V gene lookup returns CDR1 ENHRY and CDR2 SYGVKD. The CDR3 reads CAISGSNTEAFF. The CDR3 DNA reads TGTGCCATCAGTGGCAGCAACACTGAAGCTTTCTTT.

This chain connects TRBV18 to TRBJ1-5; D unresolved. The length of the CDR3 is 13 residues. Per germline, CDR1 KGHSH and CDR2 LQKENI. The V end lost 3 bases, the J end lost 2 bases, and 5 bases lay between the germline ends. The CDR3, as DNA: TGTGCCAGCTCACCGACGGGCAATCAGCCCCAGCATTTT. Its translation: CASSPTGNQPQHF.

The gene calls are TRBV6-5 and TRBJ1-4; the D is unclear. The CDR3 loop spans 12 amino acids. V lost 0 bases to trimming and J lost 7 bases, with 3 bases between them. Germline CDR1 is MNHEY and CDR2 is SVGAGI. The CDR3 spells CASSYSGEKLFF. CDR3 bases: TGTGCCAGCAGTTACTCGGGTGAAAAACTGTTTTTT.

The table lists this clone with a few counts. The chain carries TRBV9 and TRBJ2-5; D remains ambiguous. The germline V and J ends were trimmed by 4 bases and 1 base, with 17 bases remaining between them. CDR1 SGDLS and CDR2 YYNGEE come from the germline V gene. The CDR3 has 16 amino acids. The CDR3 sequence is CASSRRARPLQETQYF. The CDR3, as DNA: TGTGCCAGCAGCCGACGGGCTAGGCCTCTCCAAGAGACCCAGTACTTC.

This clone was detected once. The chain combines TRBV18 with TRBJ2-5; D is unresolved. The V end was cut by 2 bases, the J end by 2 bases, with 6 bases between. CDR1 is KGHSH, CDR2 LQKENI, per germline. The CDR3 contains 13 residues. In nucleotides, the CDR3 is TGTGCCAGCTCACCAGGCCTACAAGAGACCCAGTACTTC. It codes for CASSPGLQETQYF. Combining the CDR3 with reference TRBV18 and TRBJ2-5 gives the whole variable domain NAGVMQNPRHLVRRRGQEARLRCSPMKGHSHVYWYRQLPEEGLKFMVYLQKENIIDESGMPKERFSAEFPKEGPSILRIQQVVRGDSAAYFCASSPGLQETQYFGPGTRLLVL.

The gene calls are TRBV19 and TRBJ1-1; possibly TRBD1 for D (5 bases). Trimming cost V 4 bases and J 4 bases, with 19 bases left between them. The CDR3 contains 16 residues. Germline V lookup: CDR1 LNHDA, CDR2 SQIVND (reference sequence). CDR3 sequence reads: CASSNPGRSGITEAFF. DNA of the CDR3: TGTGCCAGTAGTAATCCGGGGCGATCAGGGATCACTGAAGCTTTCTTT.

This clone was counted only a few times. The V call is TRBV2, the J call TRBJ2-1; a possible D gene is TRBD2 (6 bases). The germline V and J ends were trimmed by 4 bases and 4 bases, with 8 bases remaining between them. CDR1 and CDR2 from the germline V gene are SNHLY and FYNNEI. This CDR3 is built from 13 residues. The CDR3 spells CASSAGTYNEQFF. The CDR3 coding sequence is TGTGCCAGCAGTGCTGGGACTTACAATGAGCAGTTCTTC.

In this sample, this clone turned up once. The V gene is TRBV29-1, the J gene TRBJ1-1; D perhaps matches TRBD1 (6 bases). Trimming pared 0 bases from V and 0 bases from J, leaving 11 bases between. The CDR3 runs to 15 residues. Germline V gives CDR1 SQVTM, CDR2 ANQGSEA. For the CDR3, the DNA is TGCAGCGTTGAAGATTGGGGGGCGATGAACACTGAAGCTTTCTTT. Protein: CSVEDWGAMNTEAFF.

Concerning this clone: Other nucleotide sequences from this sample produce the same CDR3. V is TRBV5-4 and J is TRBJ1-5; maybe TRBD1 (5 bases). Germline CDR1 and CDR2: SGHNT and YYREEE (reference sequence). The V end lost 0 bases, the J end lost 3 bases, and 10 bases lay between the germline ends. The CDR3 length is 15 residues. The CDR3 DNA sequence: TGTGCCAGCAGCTTGGGGGGGGGTTCCAATCAGCCCCAGCATTTT. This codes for CASSLGGGSNQPQHF.

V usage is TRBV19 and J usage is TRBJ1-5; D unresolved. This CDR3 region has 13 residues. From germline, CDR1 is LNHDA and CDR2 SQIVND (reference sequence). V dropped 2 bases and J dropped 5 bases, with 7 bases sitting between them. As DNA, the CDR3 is TGTGCCAGTAGTATAACTGGAGATCAGCCCCAGCATTTT. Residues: CASSITGDQPQHF.